These T cell receptor beta chains were read from a single sample in a study of blood T cell repertoires in COVID-19. The table came from immunoSEQ multiplex PCR; TCRdb's copy has only in-frame clones and leaves some out. The data contain about 300,000 clones, 85% to 90% of them singletons. The source material was PBMCs or T cells enriched from blood (not recorded which). The receptors shown here come from a woman between 18 and 30 years old who had recovered from COVID-19. Each CDR3 is given with its conserved first and last residue. Fields, in order: CDR3 length, D gene, clone size, J gene, V gene, CDR3 DNA, CDR3 protein. D genes are given only for firm matches. Some rows mark clone size as missing; the rest say once, few, many or name a class of expanded clone.

CDR3 length: 15
D gene: TRBD1
clone size: NA
J gene: TRBJ1-5
V gene: TRBV9
CDR3 DNA: TGTGCCAGCAGCCCGCGAGGGGACAGGGGTGAGCCCCAGCATTTT
CDR3 protein: CASSPRGDRGEPQHF

CDR3 length: 15
D gene: TRBD2
clone size: few
J gene: TRBJ2-7
V gene: TRBV28
CDR3 DNA: TGTGCCAGCAGTACGGTAGCGGGAGGAGCCTACGAGCAGTACTTC
CDR3 protein: CASSTVAGGAYEQYF

CDR3 length: 14
D gene: NA
clone size: NA
J gene: TRBJ2-7
V gene: TRBV27
CDR3 DNA: TGTGCCAGCAGCCTATCCGGGAACCCCTACGAGCAGTACTTC
CDR3 protein: CASSLSGNPYEQYF

CDR3 length: 13
D gene: TRBD2
clone size: NA
J gene: TRBJ2-5
V gene: TRBV4-1
CDR3 DNA: TGCGCCAGCAGCCTAGCGGGAGGAGAGACCCAGTACTTC
CDR3 protein: CASSLAGGETQYF

CDR3 length: 14
D gene: NA
clone size: NA
J gene: TRBJ1-5
V gene: TRBV5-1
CDR3 DNA: TGCGCCAGCAGCTTAGCTGGCGGGGATCAGCCCCAGCATTTT
CDR3 protein: CASSLAGGDQPQHF

CDR3 length: 15
D gene: TRBD1
clone size: NA
J gene: TRBJ2-5
V gene: TRBV4-1
CDR3 DNA: TGCGCCAGCAGCGCCCAGGGGGCCGGGGTAGAGACCCAGTACTTC
CDR3 protein: CASSAQGAGVETQYF

CDR3 length: 17
D gene: TRBD2
clone size: NA
J gene: TRBJ2-1
V gene: TRBV5-6
CDR3 DNA: TGTGCCAGCAGCCCAATAGCGGGGGGGAGCTCCTACAATGAGCAGTTCTTC
CDR3 protein: CASSPIAGGSSYNEQFF

CDR3 length: 15
D gene: NA
clone size: NA
J gene: TRBJ1-1
V gene: TRBV5-6
CDR3 DNA: TGTGCCAGCAGCACCCTTGAGATAATGAACACTGAAGCTTTCTTT
CDR3 protein: CASSTLEIMNTEAFF

CDR3 length: 14
D gene: NA
clone size: NA
J gene: TRBJ2-5
V gene: TRBV2
CDR3 DNA: TGTGCCAGCACTAAAAACGTCGGGTCAGAGACCCAGTACTTC
CDR3 protein: CASTKNVGSETQYF

CDR3 length: 14
D gene: NA
clone size: NA
J gene: TRBJ1-2
V gene: TRBV7-7
CDR3 DNA: TGTGCTAGCAGCTTAAGCGGGGGCAGCTATGGCTACACCTTC
CDR3 protein: CASSLSGGSYGYTF

CDR3 length: 15
D gene: TRBD1
clone size: few
J gene: TRBJ2-7
V gene: TRBV19
CDR3 DNA: TGTGCCAGTAGTCCCCGGGACAGGCCACACTACGAGCAGTACTTC
CDR3 protein: CASSPRDRPHYEQYF

CDR3 length: 13
D gene: NA
clone size: NA
J gene: TRBJ1-1
V gene: TRBV5-5
CDR3 DNA: TGTGCCAGCAGCTTGGGGAGGAACACTGAAGCTTTCTTT
CDR3 protein: CASSLGRNTEAFF

CDR3 length: 12
D gene: NA
clone size: NA
J gene: TRBJ2-3
V gene: TRBV28
CDR3 DNA: TGTGCCAGCAGTTACTCCGCGGATACGCAGTATTTT
CDR3 protein: CASSYSADTQYF

CDR3 length: 15
D gene: NA
clone size: NA
J gene: TRBJ2-1
V gene: TRBV5-1
CDR3 DNA: TGCGCCAGCAGCACCGGTGACAACTCCTACAATGAGCAGTTCTTC
CDR3 protein: CASSTGDNSYNEQFF

CDR3 length: 12
D gene: NA
clone size: NA
J gene: TRBJ1-2
V gene: TRBV11-2
CDR3 DNA: TGTGCCAGCAGCTCCGAGGGAAATGGCTACACCTTC
CDR3 protein: CASSSEGNGYTF

CDR3 length: 15
D gene: NA
clone size: NA
J gene: TRBJ1-5
V gene: TRBV2
CDR3 DNA: TGTGCCAGCAGTGAAACCTTGGGGCACAATCAGCCCCAGCATTTT
CDR3 protein: CASSETLGHNQPQHF

CDR3 length: 15
D gene: NA
clone size: once
J gene: TRBJ1-3
V gene: TRBV6-5
CDR3 DNA: TGTGCCAGCAGCCGGGAAGGTGCTCTCGGAAACACCATATATTTT
CDR3 protein: CASSREGALGNTIYF